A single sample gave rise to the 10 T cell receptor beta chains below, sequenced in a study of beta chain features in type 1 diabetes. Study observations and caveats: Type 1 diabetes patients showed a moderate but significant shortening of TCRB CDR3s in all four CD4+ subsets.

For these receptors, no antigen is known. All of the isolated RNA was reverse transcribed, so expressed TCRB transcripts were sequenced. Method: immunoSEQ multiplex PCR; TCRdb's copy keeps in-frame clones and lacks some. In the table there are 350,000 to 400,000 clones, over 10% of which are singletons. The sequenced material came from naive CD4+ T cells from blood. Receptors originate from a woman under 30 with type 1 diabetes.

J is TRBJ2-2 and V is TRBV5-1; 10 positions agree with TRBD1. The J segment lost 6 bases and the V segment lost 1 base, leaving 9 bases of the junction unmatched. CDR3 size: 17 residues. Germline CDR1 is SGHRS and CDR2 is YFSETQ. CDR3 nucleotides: TGCGCCAGCAGCTTGTTGGGCCCGACAGGGGGCCCCGGGGAGCTGTTTTTT. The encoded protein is CASSLLGPTGGPGELFF.

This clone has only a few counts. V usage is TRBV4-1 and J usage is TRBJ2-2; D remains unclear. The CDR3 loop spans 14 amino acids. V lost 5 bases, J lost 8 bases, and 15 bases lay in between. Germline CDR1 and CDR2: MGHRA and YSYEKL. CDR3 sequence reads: CASSSVPVRGELFF. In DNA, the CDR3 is TGCGCCAGCAGCTCGGTACCCGTCCGAGGGGAGCTGTTTTTT.

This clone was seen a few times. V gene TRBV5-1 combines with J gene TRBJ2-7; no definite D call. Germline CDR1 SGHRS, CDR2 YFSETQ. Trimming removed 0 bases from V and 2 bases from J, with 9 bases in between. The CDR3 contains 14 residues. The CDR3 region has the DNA TGCGCCAGCAGCTTGGTCCCGGGTCCCTACGAGCAGTACTTC. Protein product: CASSLVPGPYEQYF.

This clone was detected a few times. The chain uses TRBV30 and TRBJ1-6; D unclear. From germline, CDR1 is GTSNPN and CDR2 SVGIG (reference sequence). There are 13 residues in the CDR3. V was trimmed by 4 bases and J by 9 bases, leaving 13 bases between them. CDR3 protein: CAWTRENASPLHF. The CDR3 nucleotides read TGTGCCTGGACCCGAGAGAACGCTTCACCCCTCCACTTT.

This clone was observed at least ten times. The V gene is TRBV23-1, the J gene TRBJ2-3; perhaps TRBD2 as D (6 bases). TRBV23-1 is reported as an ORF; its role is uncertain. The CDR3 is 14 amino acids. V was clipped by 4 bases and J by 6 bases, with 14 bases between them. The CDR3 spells CASSLNGSNDTQYF. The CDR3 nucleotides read TGCGCCAGCAGTCTAAACGGGAGTAACGATACGCAGTATTTT.

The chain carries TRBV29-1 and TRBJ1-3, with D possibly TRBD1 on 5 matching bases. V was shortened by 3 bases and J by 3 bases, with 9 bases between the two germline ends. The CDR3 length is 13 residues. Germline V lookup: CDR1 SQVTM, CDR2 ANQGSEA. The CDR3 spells CSVDSGGGNTIYF. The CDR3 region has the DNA TGCAGCGTTGATTCCGGGGGTGGAAACACCATATATTTT.

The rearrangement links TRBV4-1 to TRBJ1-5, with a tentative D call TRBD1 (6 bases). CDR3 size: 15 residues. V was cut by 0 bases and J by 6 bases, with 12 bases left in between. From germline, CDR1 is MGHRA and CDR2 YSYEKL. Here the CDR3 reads CASSQEKTGGQPQHF. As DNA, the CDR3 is TGCGCCAGCAGCCAAGAAAAGACAGGCGGTCAGCCCCAGCATTTT.

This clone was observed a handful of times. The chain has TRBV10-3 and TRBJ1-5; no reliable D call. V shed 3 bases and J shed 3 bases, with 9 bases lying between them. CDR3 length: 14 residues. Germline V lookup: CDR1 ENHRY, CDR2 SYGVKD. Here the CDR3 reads CAISDREINQPQHF. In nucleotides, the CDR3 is TGTGCCATCAGTGACCGGGAGATCAATCAGCCCCAGCATTTT.

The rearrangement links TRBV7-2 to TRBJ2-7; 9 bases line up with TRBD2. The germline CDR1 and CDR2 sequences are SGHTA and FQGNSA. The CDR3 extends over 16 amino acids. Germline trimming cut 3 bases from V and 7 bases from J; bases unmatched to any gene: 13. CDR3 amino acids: CASSFRGGGATREQYF. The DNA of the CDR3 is TGTGCCAGCAGCTTTAGGGGCGGGGGGGCAACGCGGGAGCAGTACTTC.

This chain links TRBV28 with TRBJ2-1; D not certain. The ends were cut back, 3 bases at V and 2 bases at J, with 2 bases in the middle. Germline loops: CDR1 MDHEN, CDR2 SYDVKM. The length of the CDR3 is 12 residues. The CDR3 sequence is CASSFTYNEQFF. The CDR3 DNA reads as TGTGCCAGCAGTTTTACCTACAATGAGCAGTTCTTC. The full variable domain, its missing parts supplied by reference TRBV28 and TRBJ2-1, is DVKVTQSSRYLVKRTGEKVFLECVQDMDHENMFWYRQDPGLGLRLIYFSYDVKMKEKGDIPEGYSVSREKKERFSLILESASTNQTSMYLCASSFTYNEQFFGPGTRLTVL.